This T cell receptor beta chain was captured in a study of blood T cells in healthy people across ages. Comments on this clonotype: The antigen remains undetermined.

This CDR3 spans 15 amino acids. V trimming: 6 bases; J trimming: 4 bases; junction bases outside the gene matches: 6. Per the germline V gene, CDR1 is MNHEY and CDR2 is SMNVEV (reference sequence). It was around 10 milliliters of peripheral blood that were drawn from each donor. It was with a sample-barcoded 5' primer and a J-beta primer mix that a second PCR of about 6 to 12 cycles was run. Every sample gave at least 2.5 million paired-end reads containing CDR3. TCRdb called the 5' RACE reads again in MiXCR, with one record for every CDR3 protein. The sample has about 780,000 distinct CDR3 sequences, 20% to 30% seen once. Findings of the study overall: Considered underestimates were the diversity estimates obtained from one million T cells.

These same data were also listed under a study on T cells of mothers and their children. That publication notes: Random nucleotides (2-4) and sample barcodes were added by the M1S primer used in the second PCR.

The chain links TRBV27 to TRBJ1-2; TRBD1 matches 12 bases. The sample consisted of blood. This receptor was obtained from a boy aged 10-17 years in good health. The CDR3 nucleotides are TGTGCCAGCAGGGGACAGGGGGCGAGTTCCTATGGCTACACCTTC. Its protein is CASRGQGASSYGYTF.